This T cell receptor (beta chain) was sequenced in a study of beta chain features in type 1 diabetes. Whole-study findings and limits: A closer apparent resemblance between naive, central memory and Treg TCRB repertoires was seen in patients than in healthy donors. For patients and controls alike, PCR might favor shorter templates to the same degree. In all four CD4+ subsets, TCRB CDR3 length was significantly, moderately reduced in type 1 diabetes.

Of the isolated RNA, all was reverse transcribed, and so the sequenced material was expressed TCRB transcripts. Data came from immunoSEQ multiplex PCR; TCRdb stores just in-frame clones and leaves some out. The sample records 640,000 or so clones, about an eighth being singletons. A note on this clone: Its specificity is unknown.

Germline V lookup: CDR1 SGHTA, CDR2 FQGNSA. V dropped 5 bases and J dropped 7 bases, with 14 bases sitting between them. The CDR3 extends over 13 amino acids. A single heparinised draw of about 100 mL on average was taken per donor. Stem cell-like memory, regulatory, central memory and naive CD4+ cells were sorted via CD45RO/CCR7/CD25/CD127/CD95/CD27. The sample was naive CD4+ T cells from blood. This receptor was obtained from a man younger than 35 with type 1 diabetes. The genes are TRBV7-2 and TRBJ1-2; no firm D call. This CDR3 is CASSQPLSSGYTF. CDR3 bases: TGTGCCAGCAGCCAGCCTCTGAGCAGTGGCTACACCTTC. The whole variable domain, remainder taken from reference TRBV7-2 and TRBJ1-2, is GAGVSQSPSNKVTEKGKDVELRCDPISGHTALYWYRQSLGQGLEFLIYFQGNSAPDKSGLPSDRFSAERTGGSVSTLTIQRTQQEDSAVYLCASSQPLSSGYTFGSGTRLTVV.